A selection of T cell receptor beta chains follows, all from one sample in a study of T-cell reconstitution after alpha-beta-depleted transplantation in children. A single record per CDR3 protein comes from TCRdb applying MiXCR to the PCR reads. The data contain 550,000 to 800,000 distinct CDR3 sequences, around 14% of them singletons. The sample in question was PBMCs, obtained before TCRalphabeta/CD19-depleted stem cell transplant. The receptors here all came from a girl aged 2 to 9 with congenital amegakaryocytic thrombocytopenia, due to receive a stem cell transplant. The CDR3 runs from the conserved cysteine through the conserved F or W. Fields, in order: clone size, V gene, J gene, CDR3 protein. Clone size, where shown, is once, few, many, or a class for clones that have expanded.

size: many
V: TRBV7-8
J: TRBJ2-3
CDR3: CASSLALSLAYTQYF

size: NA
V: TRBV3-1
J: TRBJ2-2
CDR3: CASSQDRAGGIFSNTGELFF

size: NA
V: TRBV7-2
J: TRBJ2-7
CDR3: CASSPGQIKAYEQYF

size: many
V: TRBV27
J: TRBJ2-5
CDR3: CASSLSQGVGKETQYF

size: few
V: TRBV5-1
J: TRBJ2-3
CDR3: CASSHSRDFSTDTQYF

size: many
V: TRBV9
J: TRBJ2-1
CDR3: CASSSGPSSYNEQFF

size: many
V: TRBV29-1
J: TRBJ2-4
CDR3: CSVLRQGLAKNIQYF

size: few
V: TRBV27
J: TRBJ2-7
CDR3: CASSFVAGVYEQYF

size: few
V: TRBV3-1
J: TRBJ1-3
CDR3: CASSGRQSGNTIYF

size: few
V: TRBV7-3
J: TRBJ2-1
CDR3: CASSSDRHNEQFF

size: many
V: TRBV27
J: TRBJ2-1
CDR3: CASSLRGVNEQFF

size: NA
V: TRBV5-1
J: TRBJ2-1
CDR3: CASSIGRVDRGISYNEQFF

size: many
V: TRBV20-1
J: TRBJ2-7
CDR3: CSATPLYEQYF

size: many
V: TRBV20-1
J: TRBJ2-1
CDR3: CSAREGLGQFF

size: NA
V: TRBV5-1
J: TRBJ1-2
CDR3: CASKRIPANYGDTF

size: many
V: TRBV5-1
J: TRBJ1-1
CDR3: CASSPHVGPGTEAFF

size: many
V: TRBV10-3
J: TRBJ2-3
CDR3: CATEAGDTDTQYF

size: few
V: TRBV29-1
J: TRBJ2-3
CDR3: CSVAGQGKVAGLSTDTQYF

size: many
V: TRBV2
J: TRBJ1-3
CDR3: CAPRDRGNTIYF